This T cell receptor (beta chain) was recovered during a study of blood T cell repertoires in COVID-19. Source study methods: By means of reference gene primer amplification, nucleated cell counts were estimated. Produced via immunoSEQ multiplex PCR; TCRdb's table is partial and in-frame only. That table supplies the V and J calls and clone size; D and trimming were determined from the DNA. The repertoire includes some 150,000 clones, over 80% of them detected once, and roughly 6.2% sits in the top ten. Participants were aged roughly 18 to 90 years, lived in 20 to 30 US areas, and enrolled virtually. Assignments of participants to cohorts depended upon their own reported clinical history. No more than 2 weeks before study entry, exposed participants had met a case of COVID-19. V dropped 5 bases and J dropped 9; count of bases not matched to a gene: 13. The CDR3 totals 17 residues. Germline CDR1 SGHTA, CDR2 FQGTGA.

This TCR was recovered from a woman in her forties or fifties who had been exposed to COVID-19. Sequenced input: PBMCs or T cells enriched from blood (not recorded which). The chain carries TRBV7-3 and TRBJ1-6; TRBD1 aligns across 10 bases. The CDR3 here is CASSQFAGTGVSSPLHF. CDR3 DNA sequence: TGTGCCAGCAGCCAATTTGCCGGGACAGGGGTGAGTTCACCCCTCCACTTT.